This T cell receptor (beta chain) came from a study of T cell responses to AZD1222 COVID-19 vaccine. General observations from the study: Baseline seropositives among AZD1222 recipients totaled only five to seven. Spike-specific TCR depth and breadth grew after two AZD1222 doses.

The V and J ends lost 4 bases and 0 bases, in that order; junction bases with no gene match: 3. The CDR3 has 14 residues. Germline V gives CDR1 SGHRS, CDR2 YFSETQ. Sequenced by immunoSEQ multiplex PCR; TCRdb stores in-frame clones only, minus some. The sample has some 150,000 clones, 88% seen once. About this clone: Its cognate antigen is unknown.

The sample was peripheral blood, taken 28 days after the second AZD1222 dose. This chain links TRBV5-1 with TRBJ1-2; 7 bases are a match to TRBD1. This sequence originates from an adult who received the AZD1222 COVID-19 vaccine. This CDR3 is CASSPGTANYGYTF. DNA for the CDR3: TGCGCCAGCAGCCCCGGGACAGCTAACTATGGCTACACCTTC.